These 27 T cell receptor beta chains came from one sample sequenced in a study of blood T cell repertoires in COVID-19. Clones were read by immunoSEQ multiplex PCR, and TCRdb kept only the in-frame ones, dropping some. In the table there are more than 110,000 clones, about 80% of which are singletons. The specimen was peripheral blood. The source of these receptors is a human donor in a cohort sampled during active COVID-19.

The count of this clone is one. The chain employs TRBV7-2 and TRBJ2-2, with 7 bases that match TRBD1. The CDR3 spans 15 residues. CDR1 and CDR2 (germline): SGHTA, FQGNSA. Germline trimming cut 2 bases from V and 7 bases from J; bases unmatched to any gene: 7. The CDR3 bases are TGTGCCAGCAGCTTAATGGGACAGAGTCGCGGGGAGCTGTTTTTT. Its translation: CASSLMGQSRGELFF.

The gene calls are TRBV5-4 and TRBJ1-2; no clear D gene. Germline assignment: CDR1 SGHNT and CDR2 YYREEE (reference sequence). The CDR3 runs 13 residues. V gave up 0 bases and J gave up 11 bases, with 14 bases separating them. CDR3 bases: TGTGCCAGCAGCTTGGGTTCGGCGGCCAAATACACCTTC. It translates to CASSLGSAAKYTF. Combining the CDR3 with reference TRBV5-4 and TRBJ1-2 gives the whole variable domain ETGVTQSPTHLIKTRGQQVTLRCSSQSGHNTVSWYQQALGQGPQFIFQYYREEENGRGNFPPRFSGLQFPNYSSELNVNALELDDSALYLCASSLGSAAKYTFGSGTRLTVV.

This sequence joins TRBV7-2 and TRBJ2-7; 7 nucleotides match TRBD1. V dropped 6 bases and J dropped 0; count of bases not matched to a gene: 5. Looked up from germline, CDR1 is SGHTA and CDR2 is FQGNSA. The CDR3 has 14 amino acids. In DNA, the CDR3 is TGTGCCAGCAGTCGGGACAGACCCTCCTACGAGCAGTACTTC. This sequence encodes CASSRDRPSYEQYF.

This clone was detected once. The chain combines TRBV15 with TRBJ1-1; 8 nucleotides line up with TRBD1. J gave up 7 bases and V 2 bases, and 3 bases lay outside the gene matches. Per germline, CDR1 LNHNV and CDR2 YYDKDF (reference sequence). CDR3 size: 13 residues. CDR3 bases: TGTGCCACCAGCAGACATGGACAGGGTGAAGCTTTCTTT. Its translation: CATSRHGQGEAFF.

The chain links TRBV6-5 to TRBJ2-7; 10 positions agree with TRBD1. CDR3 length: 15 residues. With V trimmed by 2 bases and J by 7 bases, 8 bases remained unmatched. Germline V gene sequence: CDR1 MNHEY, CDR2 SVGAGI. The CDR3 sequence: CASSYQMDRGGEQYF. DNA for the CDR3: TGTGCCAGCAGTTACCAAATGGACAGGGGGGGGGAGCAGTACTTC.

The V call is TRBV5-1, the J call TRBJ1-5; maybe TRBD1 (6 bases). This CDR3 region has 14 residues. V shed 4 bases and J shed 7 bases, with 15 bases lying between them. CDR1 is SGHRS, CDR2 YFSETQ, per germline. CDR3 sequence (DNA): TGCGCCAGCAGCCAGGGACAACTGGGACAGCCCCAGCATTTT. Amino acids: CASSQGQLGQPQHF. Combining the CDR3 with reference TRBV5-1 and TRBJ1-5 gives the whole variable domain KAGVTQTPRYLIKTRGQQVTLSCSPISGHRSVSWYQQTPGQGLQFLFEYFSETQRNKGNFPGRFSGRQFSNSRSEMNVSTLELGDSALYLCASSQGQLGQPQHFGDGTRLSIL.

The rearrangement links TRBV5-5 to TRBJ2-7, with TRBD1 identical over 10 bases. The length of the CDR3 is 15 residues. Germline V gene lookup returns CDR1 SGHKS and CDR2 YYEKEE (reference sequence). The trim removed 0 bases at V and 2 bases at J, leaving 2 bases unmatched. The CDR3 sequence is CASSLEGQGTYEQYF. CDR3 nucleotides: TGTGCCAGCAGCTTGGAGGGACAGGGGACCTACGAGCAGTACTTC.

This rearrangement joins TRBV28 to TRBJ2-3; 12 positions agree with TRBD2. Germline CDR1 reads MDHEN; CDR2 reads SYDVKM. CDR3 length equals 16 residues. The V and J ends lost 5 bases and 1 base, in that order; junction bases with no gene match: 4. CDR3 loop: CASSMPSGGGTDTQYF. CDR3 in DNA: TGTGCCAGCAGTATGCCTAGCGGGGGGGGCACAGATACGCAGTATTTT.

The V gene is TRBV9, the J gene TRBJ1-2; no reliable D call. This CDR3 has 13 residues. CDR1 and CDR2 from the germline V gene are SGDLS and YYNGEE. V lost 0 bases and J 8 bases, leaving 11 bases between the germline ends. The CDR3 DNA reads TGTGCCAGCAGCGTAGTGTCGGGAAGGGGCTACACCTTC. Its protein is CASSVVSGRGYTF.

The chain has TRBV19 and TRBJ2-2; TRBD2 matches 8 bases. This CDR3 has 15 residues. CDR1 LNHDA and CDR2 SQIVND come from the germline V gene (reference sequence). V lost 10 bases, J lost 2 bases, and 9 bases stayed unmatched. CDR3: CATEPAGGNTGELFF. The CDR3 DNA sequence: TGTGCCACCGAACCCGCGGGGGGAAACACCGGGGAGCTGTTTTTT.

The chain links TRBV13 to TRBJ1-6; no clear D. Germline assignment: CDR1 PRHDT and CDR2 FYEKMQ (reference sequence). The germline V and J ends were trimmed by 0 bases and 2 bases, with 5 bases remaining between them. CDR3 length: 15 residues. For the CDR3, the DNA is TGTGCCAGCAGCTTAGGGGCCCCCTATAATTCACCCCTCCACTTT. This encodes CASSLGAPYNSPLHF.

Worth noting for this clone: An end of the junction does not agree with germline; a read error may underlie this. The J gene is TRBJ2-5, the V gene TRBV7-2, with 10 nucleotides matching TRBD1. Germline CDR1 is SGHTA and CDR2 is FQGNSA. The CDR3 is 13 amino acids. As DNA, the CDR3 is TGTGCCAGCAGCTTTGGCGGGACAGGGGTTTCGAACTTC. Its protein product is CASSFGGTGVSNF.

This clone showed up just a few times. The rearrangement joins TRBV27 to TRBJ1-2, with 8 bases matching TRBD1. CDR1 and CDR2 from the germline V gene are MNHEY and SMNVEV (reference sequence). J gave up 3 bases and V 5 bases, and 8 bases lay outside the gene matches. The CDR3 is made up of 15 amino acids. CDR3 region: CASSPRTGSYYGYTF. In DNA form, the CDR3 reads TGTGCCAGCAGTCCACGGACAGGGAGTTACTATGGCTACACCTTC.

The chain employs TRBV14 and TRBJ2-3; D remains unclear. Germline lookup yields CDR1 SGHDN and CDR2 FVKESK. The CDR3 covers 15 residues. V lost 2 bases, J lost 0 bases, and 9 bases lay in between. In nucleotides, the CDR3 is TGTGCCAGCAGCCAAAACCAACTAAGCACAGATACGCAGTATTTT. Translation gives CASSQNQLSTDTQYF.

The rearrangement joins TRBV6-1 to TRBJ1-4, with D possibly TRBD1 on 5 matching bases. This CDR3 comprises 17 residues. The germline V and J ends were trimmed by 1 base and 8 bases, with 20 bases remaining between them. Per germline, CDR1 MNHNS and CDR2 SASEGT. The CDR3 DNA is TGTGCCAGCAGTGAAGACGCGTCCGGGGGGTTAAACGAAAAACTGTTTTTT. It codes for CASSEDASGGLNEKLFF.

The genes are TRBV11-2 and TRBJ2-1; 9 nucleotides align to TRBD2. V shed 1 base, J shed 2 bases, and the junction held 3 bases outside the gene matches. CDR3 length equals 16 residues. Germline V lookup: CDR1 SGHAT, CDR2 FQNNGV. CDR3 nucleotides: TGTGCCAGCAGCTTAGGTCCTAGCGGGGCCTACAATGAGCAGTTCTTC. Translating gives CASSLGPSGAYNEQFF.

The rearrangement links TRBV5-6 to TRBJ1-1; the D is unclear. Per germline, CDR1 SGHDT and CDR2 YYEEEE. This CDR3 contains 13 residues. Trimming shortened V by 0 bases and J by 3 bases, and 6 bases separated the two germline ends. The CDR3 nucleotides are TGTGCCAGCAGCTTGGCCGTCGACACTGAAGCTTTCTTT. Its translation: CASSLAVDTEAFF.

V and J are TRBV4-2 and TRBJ2-1; 8 bases fit TRBD2. V shed 7 bases, J shed 6 bases, and the junction held 11 bases outside the gene matches. CDR1 and CDR2 (germline): LGHNA, YNFKEQ. The CDR3 contains 15 residues. The CDR3 nucleotides read TGTGCCAGCACCCAGGAGAGCGGGGGAAGCAATGAGCAGTTCTTC. Translation: CASTQESGGSNEQFF.

J is TRBJ2-3 and V is TRBV29-1, with TRBD1 identical over 9 bases. The V gene's germline CDR1 is SQVTM and CDR2 ANQGSEA. With 4 bases clipped from V and 0 bases from J, the junction kept 11 bases outside the gene matches. The CDR3 sequence is 17 residues long. This CDR3 is CSVGRDRVLTSTDTQYF. The CDR3 bases are TGCAGCGTTGGGAGGGACAGGGTCCTTACTAGCACAGATACGCAGTATTTT.

CDR3 coding DNA: TGTGCCAGCAGCCGGGGACTAGCGGGGGGGCCCGGGGAGCTGTTTTTT. Protein sequence: CASSRGLAGGPGELFF. The chain couples TRBV13 to TRBJ2-2, with 16 bases matching TRBD2. The CDR3 extends over 16 amino acids. With V trimmed by 5 bases and J by 6 bases, 3 bases remained unmatched. The germline CDR1 and CDR2 sequences are PRHDT and FYEKMQ (reference sequence). Drawing the rest from reference TRBV13 and TRBJ2-2, the complete variable domain is AAGVIQSPRHLIKEKRETATLKCYPIPRHDTVYWYQQGPGQDPQFLISFYEKMQSDKGSIPDRFSAQQFSDYHSELNMSSLELGDSALYFCASSRGLAGGPGELFFGEGSRLTVL.

The chain uses TRBV7-8 and TRBJ1-6; 10 bases line up with TRBD1. This CDR3 is built from 13 residues. Trimming took 5 bases from V and 13 from J; bases not matched to a gene: 5. From germline, CDR1 is SGHVS and CDR2 FQNEAQ. The CDR3 DNA reads as TGTGCCAGCAGCCTAGACAGGGGGCAGCCCCTCCACTTT. Translated, it gives CASSLDRGQPLHF.

This chain uses TRBV9 with TRBJ2-7; 14 bases are shared with TRBD2. Germline V gene sequence: CDR1 SGDLS, CDR2 YYNGEE. V shed 4 bases and J 4 bases; nucleotides not matched to a gene: 7. The CDR3 covers 16 residues. The CDR3 DNA reads TGTGCCAGCAGCCCAACCCGGACTAGCGGGGGGTACGAGCAGTACTTC. It codes for CASSPTRTSGGYEQYF.

V usage is TRBV7-3 and J usage is TRBJ2-1; 9 nucleotides match TRBD1. The trim removed 5 bases at V and 3 bases at J, leaving 5 bases unmatched. Germline V gene lookup returns CDR1 SGHTA and CDR2 FQGTGA. This CDR3 has 15 residues. Here the CDR3 reads CASSPLTGGYNEQFF. CDR3 DNA: TGTGCCAGCAGCCCCCTGACAGGGGGCTACAATGAGCAGTTCTTC. Full variable domain (missing parts from reference TRBV7-3 and TRBJ2-1): GAGVSQTPSNKVTEKGKYVELRCDPISGHTALYWYRQSLGQGPEFLIYFQGTGAADDSGLPNDRFFAVRPEGSVSTLKIQRTERGDSAVYLCASSPLTGGYNEQFFGPGTRLTVL.

The rearrangement joins TRBV5-5 to TRBJ1-2, with 7 bases matching TRBD1. CDR3 length equals 15 residues. Germline V lookup: CDR1 SGHKS, CDR2 YYEKEE (reference sequence). V lost 7 bases to trimming and J lost 4 bases; unmatched junction nucleotides: 13. The CDR3: CASYGGTGALYGYTF. CDR3 sequence (DNA): TGTGCCAGCTATGGGGGTACAGGGGCCCTCTATGGCTACACCTTC. Together with reference TRBV5-5 and TRBJ1-2, the CDR3 gives the full variable domain: DAGVTQSPTHLIKTRGQQVTLRCSPISGHKSVSWYQQVLGQGPQFIFQYYEKEERGRGNFPDRFSARQFPNYSSELNVNALLLGDSALYLCASYGGTGALYGYTFGSGTRLTVV.

This rearrangement joins TRBV4-2 to TRBJ2-2, with 9 bases that match TRBD2. Germline trimming cut 0 bases from V and 5 bases from J; bases unmatched to any gene: 10. The germline CDR1 and CDR2 sequences are LGHNA and YNFKEQ. This CDR3 is 18 amino acids long. CDR3 sequence reads: CASSQELAGGIVTGELFF. CDR3 DNA: TGTGCCAGCAGCCAAGAACTGGCGGGGGGGATCGTGACCGGGGAGCTGTTTTTT.

The chain carries TRBV3-1 (or the pseudogene TRBV3-2) and TRBJ1-1; 8 bases align to TRBD1. Germline trimming cut 2 bases from V and 4 bases from J; bases unmatched to any gene: 6. Germline V gene data show CDR1 as LGHDT and CDR2 as YNNKEL (reference sequence). The CDR3 has 15 amino acids. CDR3: CASSQLLTGGTEAFF. CDR3 DNA sequence: TGTGCCAGCAGCCAACTCCTCACAGGGGGCACTGAAGCTTTCTTT.

The chain uses TRBV6-5 and TRBJ1-5; no reliable D call. This CDR3 has 15 amino acids. Germline CDR1 and CDR2: MNHEY and SVGAGI. Trimming left V 7 bases short and J 2 bases short, with 15 bases between. CDR3 sequence: CASKDVGQGNQPQHF. The DNA for the CDR3 is TGTGCCAGCAAAGACGTGGGCCAGGGCAATCAGCCCCAGCATTTT.